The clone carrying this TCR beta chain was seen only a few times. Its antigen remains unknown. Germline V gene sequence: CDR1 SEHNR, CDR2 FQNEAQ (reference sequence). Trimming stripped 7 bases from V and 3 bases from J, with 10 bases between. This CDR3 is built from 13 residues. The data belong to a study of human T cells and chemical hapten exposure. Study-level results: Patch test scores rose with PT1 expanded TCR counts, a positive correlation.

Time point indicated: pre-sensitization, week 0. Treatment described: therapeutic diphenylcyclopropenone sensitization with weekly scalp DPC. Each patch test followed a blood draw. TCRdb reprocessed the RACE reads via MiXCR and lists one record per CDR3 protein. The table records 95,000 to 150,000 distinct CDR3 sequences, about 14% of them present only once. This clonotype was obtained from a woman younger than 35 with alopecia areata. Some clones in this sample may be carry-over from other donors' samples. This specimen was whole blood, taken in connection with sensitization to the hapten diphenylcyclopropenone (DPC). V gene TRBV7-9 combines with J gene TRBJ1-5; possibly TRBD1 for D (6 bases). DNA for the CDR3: TGTGCCAGCAACGGGGGGGCCAATCAGCCCCAGCATTTT. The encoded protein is CASNGGANQPQHF.